The 8 T cell receptor beta chains listed next were all sequenced from one sample in a study of T cell responses to AZD1222 COVID-19 vaccine. Clones were read by immunoSEQ multiplex PCR, and TCRdb kept only the in-frame ones, dropping some. The table has some 190,000 clones, approximately 86% seen once. The input for sequencing was peripheral blood, taken on day 0 of AZD1222 vaccination. The receptor set was obtained from an adult in good health.

The chain combines TRBV6-5 with TRBJ1-1, with no clear D. This CDR3 comprises 13 residues. CDR1 is MNHEY, CDR2 SVGAGI, per germline. V was shortened by 7 bases and J by 0 bases, with 9 bases between the two germline ends. This CDR3 is CASTTRVNTEAFF. The CDR3 coding sequence is TGTGCCAGCACCACGAGGGTGAACACTGAAGCTTTCTTT.

This sequence joins TRBV6-5 and TRBJ2-7, with D tentatively TRBD1 (6 bases). Looked up from germline, CDR1 is MNHEY and CDR2 is SVGAGI. The CDR3 has 11 residues. The V gene lost 8 bases and the J gene lost 6 bases, with 11 bases spanning the gap. The CDR3 sequence is CASLTGFEQYF. In DNA, the CDR3 is TGTGCCAGCTTAACAGGGTTCGAGCAGTACTTC.

This chain links TRBV18 with TRBJ1-1; perhaps TRBD1 as D (5 bases). V was trimmed by 1 base and J by 4 bases, leaving 13 bases between them. This CDR3 is 15 amino acids long. Looked up from germline, CDR1 is KGHSH and CDR2 is LQKENI. The CDR3 loop is CASSPQGSWGTEAFF. CDR3 nucleotides: TGTGCCAGCTCACCACAGGGGTCTTGGGGCACTGAAGCTTTCTTT.

CDR3 residues: CASIAYRGRNTEAFF. In DNA form, the CDR3 reads TGTGCCAGTATCGCTTACAGGGGTAGGAACACTGAAGCTTTCTTT. The V and J genes are TRBV19 and TRBJ1-1; 7 bases match TRBD1. Per the germline V gene, CDR1 is LNHDA and CDR2 is SQIVND (reference sequence). The CDR3 has 15 residues. The V and J ends lost 7 bases and 1 base, in that order; junction bases with no gene match: 9.

The rearrangement joins TRBV5-8 to TRBJ1-3; 8 bases map to TRBD1. The junction had 9 bases not matched to a gene; V was cut back by 4 bases and J by 6 bases. The V gene's germline CDR1 is SGHTS and CDR2 YDEGEE. There are 15 residues in the CDR3. The CDR3 nucleotides are TGTGCCAGCAGCCTCGGTGACAGGGGAGAAAACACCATATATTTT. Residues: CASSLGDRGENTIYF. Full variable domain (outside the CDR3, taken from reference TRBV5-8 and TRBJ1-3): EAGVTQSPTHLIKTRGQQATLRCSPISGHTSVYWYQQALGLGLQFLLWYDEGEERNRGNFPPRFSGRQFPNYSSELNVNALELEDSALYLCASSLGDRGENTIYFGEGSWLTVV.

The chain recombines TRBV5-1 with TRBJ2-2, with 7 bases matching TRBD1. Trimming took 3 bases from V and 2 from J; bases not matched to a gene: 1. CDR1 and CDR2 from the germline V gene are SGHRS and YFSETQ. This CDR3 region has 14 residues. CDR3 in DNA: TGCGCCAGCAGCTGGGACAGAAACACCGGGGAGCTGTTTTTT. Protein sequence: CASSWDRNTGELFF.

The V gene is TRBV5-6, the J gene TRBJ1-2; D possibly corresponds to TRBD1 (5 bases). From germline, CDR1 is SGHDT and CDR2 YYEEEE. V lost 4 bases and J lost 5, with 12 bases in between. The CDR3 is 13 amino acids. This CDR3 is CASSSRDGYGYTF. For the CDR3, the DNA is TGTGCCAGCAGCAGCAGGGATGGGTATGGCTACACCTTC.

This chain connects TRBV18 to TRBJ1-2; D gene uncertain. Per the germline V gene, CDR1 is KGHSH and CDR2 is LQKENI. The CDR3 extends over 12 amino acids. V lost 5 bases and J 3 bases, leaving 7 bases between the germline ends. The CDR3 reads CASSADDYGYTF. The CDR3 nucleotides read TGTGCCAGCTCAGCCGACGACTATGGCTACACCTTC.